What follows describes a single TCR beta chain. Its antigen is not identified. This CDR3 is built from 15 residues. The V gene lost 3 bases and the J gene lost 4 bases, with 18 bases spanning the gap. Germline V gives CDR1 SQVTM, CDR2 ANQGSEA. Using immunoSEQ multiplex PCR, the repertoire was profiled, and TCRdb retains in-frame clones only, with some absent. This table holds roughly 110,000 clones, 85% to 90% found once. These data originate in a study of radiotherapy plus CTLA-4 blockade in lung cancer. Study background: In roughly 19% of patients, objective responses were seen; 30% to 35% had disease control. Study results and caveats: In blood, after radiotherapy plus ipilimumab, tumor-derived TCR clones expanded.

The chain combines TRBV29-1 with TRBJ2-5; D unresolved. The sequences come from peripheral blood, collected from a patient treated with radiotherapy plus ipilimumab. The TCR was taken from a human donor with non-small cell lung cancer that progressed on radiotherapy plus ipilimumab. Some clones in this sample may be carry-over from other donors' samples. In DNA form, the CDR3 reads TGCAGCGTTGACCGCGACGGCCCCGACGGAGAGACCCAGTACTTC. Translating gives CSVDRDGPDGETQYF. Using reference TRBV29-1 and TRBJ2-5 for the parts outside the CDR3, the full variable domain is SAVISQKPSRDICQRGTSLTIQCQVDSQVTMMFWYRQQPGQSLTLIATANQGSEATYESGFVIDKFPISRPNLTFSTLTVSNMSPEDSSIYLCSVDRDGPDGETQYFGPGTRLLVL.